The next 18 T cell receptor beta chains were all read from a single sample in a study of blood T cell repertoires in COVID-19. Assay used: immunoSEQ multiplex PCR; TCRdb lists only in-frame clones, some missing. In the table there are under 130,000 clones, roughly 80% of which are singletons. The material sequenced was peripheral blood. The receptors shown here come from a woman of 80 years or more with acute or convalescent COVID-19.

The J gene is TRBJ1-4, the V gene TRBV5-1; the D gene is possibly TRBD1 (6 bases). The CDR3 has 15 residues. The germline V and J ends were trimmed by 0 bases and 5 bases, with 11 bases remaining between them. CDR1 SGHRS and CDR2 YFSETQ come from the germline V gene. The CDR3 coding sequence is TGCGCCAGCAGCTTGGGTTCAGGGGAAAATGAAAAACTGTTTTTT. Translation: CASSLGSGENEKLFF.

The gene calls are TRBV14 and TRBJ2-7, with TRBD2 as a possible D gene (6 bases). V dropped 1 base and J dropped 3 bases, with 10 bases sitting between them. The V gene's germline CDR1 is SGHDN and CDR2 FVKESK. The CDR3 has 14 amino acids. The CDR3 nucleotides are TGTGCCAGCAGCCAAGGGAGGGGAGGCTACGAGCAGTACTTC. It translates to CASSQGRGGYEQYF. The full variable domain, its missing parts supplied by reference TRBV14 and TRBJ2-7, is EAGVTQFPSHSVIEKGQTVTLRCDPISGHDNLYWYRRVMGKEIKFLLHFVKESKQDESGMPNNRFLAERTGGTYSTLKVQPAELEDSGVYFCASSQGRGGYEQYFGPGTRLTVT.

To note about this clone: Additional DNA sequences in this sample encode the identical CDR3. The chain uses TRBV19 and TRBJ2-1, with D maybe TRBD2 (5 bases). Germline lookup yields CDR1 LNHDA and CDR2 SQIVND (reference sequence). CDR3 length equals 14 residues. V lost 6 bases, J lost 7 bases, and 16 bases lay in between. CDR3 DNA sequence: TGTGCCAGTAGGCCTCTGGACCGCGGGAATGAGCAGTTCTTC. This translates into CASRPLDRGNEQFF.

This sequence joins TRBV25-1 and TRBJ2-2; 7 bases line up with TRBD1. The germline V gene has CDR1 MGHDK and CDR2 SYGVNS. V shed 7 bases and J 2 bases; nucleotides not matched to a gene: 7. The CDR3 runs 15 residues. The CDR3 region has the DNA TGTGCCAGCACAAGGGGACAGCCTAACACCGGGGAGCTGTTTTTT. Residues: CASTRGQPNTGELFF.

The J gene is TRBJ1-5, the V gene TRBV4-3; D ambiguous. Trimming cost V 0 bases and J 4 bases, with 7 bases left between them. The CDR3 spans 14 residues. CDR1 is LGHNA and CDR2 is YSLEER in the germline V gene. The CDR3 reads CASSQEQFNQPQHF. CDR3 sequence (DNA): TGCGCCAGCAGCCAAGAGCAGTTTAATCAGCCCCAGCATTTT.

J is TRBJ1-6 and V is TRBV18; maybe TRBD1 (5 bases). Germline lookup yields CDR1 KGHSH and CDR2 LQKENI. This CDR3 comprises 12 residues. The CDR3 DNA sequence: TGTCACGACAGCTCCTATAATTCACCCCTCCACTTT. Its translation: CHDSSYNSPLHF.

The V gene is TRBV5-1, the J gene TRBJ2-5; D is perhaps TRBD1 (5 bases). This CDR3 spans 13 amino acids. The ends were cut back, 7 bases at V and 0 bases at J, with 10 bases in the middle. In germline, CDR1 is SGHRS, CDR2 YFSETQ. The CDR3 reads CASGAGNQETQYF. CDR3 sequence (DNA): TGCGCCAGCGGGGCAGGGAACCAAGAGACCCAGTACTTC.

This clone was seen more than once but under ten times. The V call is TRBV5-1, the J call TRBJ1-1; no clear D. Trimming pared 1 base from V and 1 base from J, leaving 2 bases between. In germline, CDR1 is SGHRS, CDR2 YFSETQ. The CDR3 is made up of 12 amino acids. The CDR3 region has the DNA TGCGCCAGCAGCTTGCAGAACACTGAAGCTTTCTTT. Amino acids: CASSLQNTEAFF.

The chain combines TRBV7-9 with TRBJ1-1, with 7 bases lining up with TRBD1. V was clipped by 4 bases and J by 9 bases; unmatched bases: 14. The CDR3 sequence is 15 residues long. Looked up from germline, CDR1 is SEHNR and CDR2 is FQNEAQ (reference sequence). The CDR3 DNA reads as TGTGCCAGCAGCTCACCCGGACAGGAACGTCATAAAGCTTTCTTT. Its translation: CASSSPGQERHKAFF.

A remark on this clone: This sample also contains other DNA sequences that code for the same CDR3. The chain is built from TRBV18 and TRBJ1-1; D is uncertain. Per the germline V gene, CDR1 is KGHSH and CDR2 is LQKENI. This CDR3 spans 14 amino acids. V was clipped by 0 bases and J by 2 bases, with 7 bases between them. The CDR3 region has the DNA TGTGCCAGCTCACCACCCTCAGTTAACACTGAAGCTTTCTTT. Translation gives CASSPPSVNTEAFF.

The V and J genes are TRBV7-9 and TRBJ2-5, with 9 bases that match TRBD2. This CDR3 has 18 amino acids. V was clipped by 3 bases and J by 0 bases; unmatched bases: 11. The germline CDR1 and CDR2 sequences are SEHNR and FQNEAQ (reference sequence). The CDR3 here is CASSLGLAGLGYQETQYF. The CDR3 DNA reads as TGTGCCAGCAGCTTGGGGCTAGCGGGGTTGGGGTACCAAGAGACCCAGTACTTC.

The chain links TRBV15 to TRBJ2-1; no definite D call. Trimming shortened V by 0 bases and J by 12 bases, and 12 bases separated the two germline ends. Germline V gene lookup returns CDR1 LNHNV and CDR2 YYDKDF (reference sequence). The CDR3 covers 13 residues. CDR3 loop: CATSRDEARVQFF. CDR3 nucleotides: TGTGCCACCAGCAGAGATGAGGCGAGAGTGCAGTTCTTC. Complete variable domain (other parts from reference TRBV15 and TRBJ2-1): DAMVIQNPRYQVTQFGKPVTLSCSQTLNHNVMYWYQQKSSQAPKLLFHYYDKDFNNEADTPDNFQSRRPNTSFCFLDIRSPGLGDTAMYLCATSRDEARVQFFGPGTRLTVL.

In its sample, this clone was seen once. The same CDR3 also results from other DNA sequences found in this sample. The chain is built from TRBV6-5 and TRBJ2-7; D remains ambiguous. Germline V CDR1 and CDR2: MNHEY, SVGAGI. The CDR3 contains 11 residues. V lost 7 bases to trimming and J lost 1 base, with 5 bases between them. CDR3 in amino acids: CASKSSYEQYF. The CDR3 DNA reads as TGTGCCAGCAAGAGTTCCTACGAGCAGTACTTC.

V usage is TRBV10-1 and J usage is TRBJ2-5; perhaps TRBD2 as D (5 bases). V lost 4 bases and J lost 1, with 10 bases in between. The CDR3 length is 14 residues. CDR1 and CDR2 from the germline V gene are WNHNN and SYGVQD (reference sequence). The CDR3 nucleotides read TGCGCCAGCAGTGGTGGAGGTTCCCAAGAGACCCAGTACTTC. Translating it yields CASSGGGSQETQYF.

The chain combines TRBV5-6 with TRBJ2-2; D gene unclear. V lost 0 bases and J lost 2, with 14 bases in between. Germline V gene sequence: CDR1 SGHDT, CDR2 YYEEEE. This CDR3 is built from 17 residues. As DNA, the CDR3 is TGTGCCAGCAGCTTGGGAATAGTCGGAGTCAACACCGGGGAGCTGTTTTTT. Translation gives CASSLGIVGVNTGELFF.

The chain links TRBV5-4 to TRBJ2-7; the D gene is possibly TRBD2 (5 bases). This CDR3 spans 14 amino acids. V gave up 0 bases and J gave up 2 bases, with 9 bases separating them. From germline, CDR1 is SGHNT and CDR2 YYREEE (reference sequence). The CDR3 nucleotides are TGTGCCAGCAGCTTGGGGACTGATACCTACGAGCAGTACTTC. Translation gives CASSLGTDTYEQYF.

The chain carries TRBV12-3 or TRBV12-4 and TRBJ1-1; D call uncertain. CDR3 length: 13 amino acids. V lost 3 bases to trimming and J lost 4 bases, with 9 bases between them. CDR3 sequence (DNA): TGTGCCAGCAGTTTCACCCTCAGCACTGAAGCTTTCTTT. Protein product: CASSFTLSTEAFF.

CDR3 DNA sequence: TGTGCCAGCAGTCCGAGGAGCACTGAAGCTTTCTTT. Translated: CASSPRSTEAFF. The chain is built from TRBV2 and TRBJ1-1; no firm D call. The CDR3 is made up of 12 amino acids. The germline V and J ends were trimmed by 5 bases and 4 bases, with 8 bases remaining between them. Germline V gene sequence: CDR1 SNHLY, CDR2 FYNNEI. The full variable domain, completed using reference TRBV2 and TRBJ1-1, is EPEVTQTPSHQVTQMGQEVILRCVPISNHLYFYWYRQILGQKVEFLVSFYNNEISEKSEIFDDQFSVERPDGSNFTLKIRSTKLEDSAMYFCASSPRSTEAFFGQGTRLTVV.